Listed below are T cell receptor beta chains from one sample, sequenced in a study of T cell responses to AZD1222 COVID-19 vaccine. Sequenced by immunoSEQ multiplex PCR; TCRdb stores in-frame clones only, minus some. This sample has about 120,000 clones; 85% to 95% occur once, and the top ten carry approximately 5%. The sample in question was peripheral blood, obtained 28 days after the second AZD1222 dose. These receptors all stem from an adult who received the AZD1222 COVID-19 vaccine. Both conserved end residues are part of each CDR3. Each record gives: clone size, V gene, D gene, J gene, CDR3 protein, CDR3 DNA. D genes are given only for firm matches. Rows give clone size only sometimes, using once, few, many, or a class for an expanded clone.

-	TRBV5-8	-	TRBJ1-1	CASSYHTGTQNTEAFF	TGTGCCAGCAGCTACCACACCGGGACCCAGAACACTGAAGCTTTCTTT
once	TRBV7-2	TRBD1	TRBJ1-2	CASIPADRFYGYTF	TGTGCCAGCATCCCCGCGGACAGGTTCTATGGCTACACCTTC
-	TRBV5-1	-	TRBJ1-6	CASSMGVNNSPLHF	TGCGCCAGCAGCATGGGAGTTAATAATTCACCCCTCCACTTT
-	TRBV19	TRBD1	TRBJ1-5	CASKGQGHGNQPQHF	TGTGCCAGTAAGGGACAGGGTCATGGCAATCAGCCCCAGCATTTT
-	TRBV5-8	-	TRBJ2-5	CASSPPPGLSIQETQYF	TGTGCCAGCAGCCCTCCTCCTGGCCTGAGTATACAAGAGACCCAGTACTTC
-	TRBV5-1	TRBD1	TRBJ2-1	CASSFTQGARIGSYNEQFF	TGCGCCAGCAGCTTCACTCAGGGGGCGCGGATCGGGTCCTACAATGAGCAGTTCTTC
-	TRBV7-2	-	TRBJ2-3	CASSHRRRADTQYF	TGTGCCAGCAGCCACCGCCGACGCGCAGATACGCAGTATTTT
-	TRBV19	-	TRBJ1-5	CASSIVDQPQHF	TGTGCCAGTAGTATTGTGGATCAGCCCCAGCATTTT
-	TRBV5-4	-	TRBJ1-2	CASSLAQTSGYTF	TGTGCCAGCAGCTTGGCGCAAACGAGTGGCTACACCTTC
-	TRBV3-1/TRBV3-2	-	TRBJ1-1	CASNLQGGSTEAFF	TGTGCCAGCAACCTCCAGGGAGGGTCCACTGAAGCTTTCTTT
-	TRBV5-1	-	TRBJ2-2	CASSLQGATGELFF	TGCGCCAGCAGCTTACAGGGTGCTACCGGGGAGCTGTTTTTT
-	TRBV18	-	TRBJ2-3	CASSPPSTDTQYF	TGTGCCAGCTCACCACCCAGCACAGATACGCAGTATTTT
-	TRBV7-2	-	TRBJ2-3	CASSAGPHRGSDTQYF	TGTGCCAGCAGCGCTGGACCCCACCGAGGGTCAGATACGCAGTATTTT
-	TRBV7-9	-	TRBJ1-4	CASSPWGSGINEKLFF	TGTGCCAGCAGCCCGTGGGGGTCGGGTATTAATGAAAAACTGTTTTTT
-	TRBV6-1	-	TRBJ1-5	CASSETRTGNSNQPQHF	TGTGCCAGCAGTGAAACGAGAACAGGGAATAGCAATCAGCCCCAGCATTTT
-	TRBV11-3	-	TRBJ2-3	CASSAAGSPSTDTQYF	TGTGCCAGCAGCGCCGCGGGGAGCCCTAGCACAGATACGCAGTATTTT
-	TRBV6-5	TRBD1	TRBJ1-2	CASARTGLNYGYTF	TGTGCCAGCGCCCGGACAGGGCTTAACTATGGCTACACCTTC
once	TRBV6-6	TRBD1	TRBJ2-7	CASSYRDRGRIYEQYF	TGTGCCAGCAGCTACCGGGACAGGGGGCGTATCTACGAGCAGTACTTC
-	TRBV6-6	-	TRBJ1-4	CASSSRNIRFF	TGTGCCAGCAGTTCCAGGAACATCAGGTTTTTT
-	TRBV19	TRBD2	TRBJ2-1	CASSGLAGGLVDEQFF	TGTGCCAGTAGTGGTCTAGCGGGAGGGCTCGTGGATGAGCAGTTCTTC
once	TRBV6-5	-	TRBJ2-5	CASSYSDGQETQYF	TGTGCCAGCAGTTACTCGGACGGTCAAGAGACCCAGTACTTC
-	TRBV6-2/TRBV6-3	-	TRBJ2-7	CASSWTDSYEQYF	TGTGCCAGCAGTTGGACTGATTCCTACGAGCAGTACTTC
-	TRBV10-2	TRBD2	TRBJ2-7	CASSSGGTYEQYF	TGCGCCAGCAGCTCGGGGGGAACCTACGAGCAGTACTTC
-	TRBV5-1	-	TRBJ2-1	CASSPSSPWGGNEQFF	TGCGCCAGCAGCCCGTCTAGTCCCTGGGGAGGCAATGAGCAGTTCTTC